This entry is about one TCR beta chain. Its antigen remains unidentified. This entry comes from a study of lymphopenia after photon versus proton radiotherapy. Whole-study results and caveats: Under photons, naive T cells and diversity fell while effector/memory populations rose. Only patients who died were analyzed for survival; proton advantage is unproven.

Sequencing used immunoSEQ multiplex PCR; TCRdb keeps in-frame clones, though not all of them. The sample records 25,000 or so clones, around 83% being singletons. CDR1 MDHEN and CDR2 SYDVKM come from the germline V gene. V lost 5 bases and J lost 7, with 20 bases in between. The CDR3 contains 16 residues. The TCR sequence derives from a man younger than 45 with gastric cancer. The chain couples TRBV28 to TRBJ1-4, with D possibly being TRBD1 (6 bases). The starting material was peripheral blood, obtained from a patient treated with photon-based radiotherapy. The CDR3 DNA reads TGTGCCAGCAGTAAAAATCACAGGGCTGCTGGTGAAAAACTGTTTTTT. Protein sequence: CASSKNHRAAGEKLFF.